The 24 T cell receptor beta chains below were found in one sample sequenced in a study of sequential checkpoint blockade in melanoma. Treatment given: randomized to nivolumab then ipilimumab (arm A) or the reverse (arm B). The repertoire was sequenced with immunoSEQ multiplex PCR; TCRdb's copy has only in-frame clones and lacks some. Here the sample spans 6,000 or so clones, about 56% being singletons. Sequenced material: CD8+ T cells sorted from blood (inferred from file names), taken from a patient given nivolumab and ipilimumab in sequence. The receptors come from a human donor with melanoma.

This clone turned up a few times. CDR3 protein: CASSPPGLLYGYTF. The CDR3 DNA reads TGTGCCAGCAGTCCCCCAGGACTCCTCTATGGCTACACCTTC. V is TRBV27 and J is TRBJ1-2, with unresolved D. This CDR3 has 14 residues. Trimming removed 5 bases at V and 4 bases at J, with 14 bases between. CDR1 is MNHEY and CDR2 is SMNVEV in the germline V gene (reference sequence).

This clone came up a few times. This chain joins TRBV30 and TRBJ2-3, with TRBD2 matching over 10 bases. The CDR3 has 15 amino acids. From germline, CDR1 is GTSNPN and CDR2 SVGIG (reference sequence). The trim removed 1 base at V and 6 bases at J, leaving 7 bases unmatched. CDR3 bases: TGTGCCTGGAGTGGACTAGCGGGTAGAAGGGATACGCAGTATTTT. This codes for CAWSGLAGRRDTQYF.

The CDR3 region is CASSPGQNEETQYF. The CDR3, as DNA: TGTGCCAGCAGCCCCGGACAGAACGAAGAGACCCAGTACTTC. The rearrangement joins TRBV9 to TRBJ2-5; maybe TRBD1 (6 bases). CDR1 is SGDLS, CDR2 YYNGEE, per germline. The length of the CDR3 is 14 residues. V was cut by 4 bases and J by 3 bases, with 13 bases left in between.

This rearrangement joins TRBV6-1 to TRBJ1-5; 12 bases align to TRBD1. With V trimmed by 0 bases and J by 6 bases, 3 bases remained unmatched. CDR1 MNHNS and CDR2 SASEGT come from the germline V gene. The CDR3 totals 16 residues. CDR3 coding DNA: TGTGCCAGCAGTGAAGCCGGGACAGGGGGCTTTCAGCCCCAGCATTTT. Its protein is CASSEAGTGGFQPQHF.

The rearrangement links TRBV6-6 to TRBJ1-1; D is ambiguous. Between the trimmed V and J ends, which lost 11 bases and 6 bases, there was a span of 13 bases. Germline V CDR1 and CDR2: MNHNY, SVGAGI (reference sequence). The CDR3 is made up of 11 amino acids. Here the CDR3 DNA reads TGTGCCGGCGGGGAGGGTTCTGAAGCTTTCTTT. It encodes CAGGEGSEAFF.

The sample holds a few counts of this clone. The CDR3 region has the DNA TGTGCCAGCAGCCGGGGAGCTTACAATCAGCCCCAGCATTTT. Translating it yields CASSRGAYNQPQHF. The rearrangement joins TRBV6-6 to TRBJ1-5; D is undetermined. Germline CDR1 and CDR2: MNHNY and SVGAGI (reference sequence). CDR3 length equals 14 residues. The ends were cut back, 6 bases at V and 3 bases at J, with 12 bases in the middle.

V gene TRBV6-1 combines with J gene TRBJ2-1; TRBD1 matches 10 bases. The germline V gene encodes CDR1 MNHNS and CDR2 SASEGT. The CDR3 runs 17 residues. Trimming took 3 bases from V and 5 from J; bases not matched to a gene: 10. Here the CDR3 reads CASSEYHGTGVNNEQFF. The CDR3 DNA is TGTGCCAGCAGTGAGTACCACGGGACAGGGGTCAACAATGAGCAGTTCTTC.

By share of the sample, this clone is medium-sized (0.01 to 0.1%). The chain carries TRBV7-9 and TRBJ1-2, with D unclear. The V and J ends lost 0 bases and 4 bases respectively, with 9 bases between them. Looked up from germline, CDR1 is SEHNR and CDR2 is FQNEAQ (reference sequence). This CDR3 has 14 amino acids. The CDR3 DNA reads TGTGCCAGCAGCTTAGCATTTACGAGCTATGGCTACACCTTC. Residues: CASSLAFTSYGYTF. The variable domain in full, completed from reference TRBV7-9 and TRBJ1-2, reads DTGVSQNPRHKITKRGQNVTFRCDPISEHNRLYWYRQTLGQGPEFLTYFQNEAQLEKSRLLSDRFSAERPKGSFSTLEIQRTEQGDSAMYLCASSLAFTSYGYTFGSGTRLTVV.

The sample holds a few counts of this clone. The rearrangement joins TRBV2 to TRBJ2-1, with 12 bases fitting TRBD2. The germline V gene has CDR1 SNHLY and CDR2 FYNNEI. CDR3 length: 18 residues. The J segment lost 8 bases and the V segment lost 4 bases, leaving 15 bases of the junction unmatched. The CDR3 DNA reads TGTGCCAGCAGTGGTAGGGCTAGCGGGGGGGGCGGCTCGGATGAGCAGTTCTTC. This gives the protein CASSGRASGGGGSDEQFF. Full variable domain (rest looked up from reference TRBV2 and TRBJ2-1): EPEVTQTPSHQVTQMGQEVILRCVPISNHLYFYWYRQILGQKVEFLVSFYNNEISEKSEIFDDQFSVERPDGSNFTLKIRSTKLEDSAMYFCASSGRASGGGGSDEQFFGPGTRLTVL.

V usage is TRBV27 and J usage is TRBJ2-2; D gene unclear. The germline gives CDR1 MNHEY, CDR2 SMNVEV (reference sequence). The CDR3 length is 15 residues. V gave up 1 base and J gave up 2 bases, with 8 bases separating them. The CDR3 coding sequence is TGTGCCAGCAGTTTATTAACACGCAACACCGGGGAGCTGTTTTTT. Protein product: CASSLLTRNTGELFF.

The CDR3 spells CASPRAGDGWEQYF. CDR3 nucleotides: TGTGCCAGCCCCCGGGCAGGGGATGGTTGGGAGCAGTACTTC. The chain has TRBV2 and TRBJ2-7, with a possible D match to TRBD1 (6 bases). The germline gives CDR1 SNHLY, CDR2 FYNNEI. The V end was cut by 8 bases, the J end by 7 bases, with 21 bases between. This CDR3 has 14 residues.

The J gene is TRBJ2-2, the V gene TRBV18; perhaps TRBD1 as D (5 bases). The CDR3 has 15 amino acids. Germline assignment: CDR1 KGHSH and CDR2 LQKENI. V was pared by 3 bases and J by 5 bases, with 13 bases between. The chain's CDR3 is CASSPLDTPTGELFF. The CDR3 coding sequence is TGTGCCAGCTCACCCTTGGACACACCGACCGGGGAGCTGTTTTTT.

This rearrangement joins TRBV6-6 to TRBJ1-1; D is undetermined. V lost 2 bases, J lost 11 bases, and 9 bases lay in between. The CDR3 loop spans 11 amino acids. Germline CDR1 MNHNY, CDR2 SVGAGI (reference sequence). CDR3 DNA sequence: TGTGCCAGCAGTTACAGACAAACGGCTTTCTTT. Translating it yields CASSYRQTAFF.

This clone has a single count. The chain employs TRBV10-2 and TRBJ2-5; TRBD2 aligns across 11 bases. The length of the CDR3 is 15 residues. CDR1 is WSHSY and CDR2 is SAAADI in the germline V gene. The V segment lost 5 bases and the J segment 5 bases; nucleotides outside the gene matches: 7. The CDR3 nucleotides are TGCGCCAGCAGTCTCGGACTAGCGGGCGGGGAGACCCAGTACTTC. This translates into CASSLGLAGGETQYF.

By sample fraction, this clone is medium-sized. The chain uses TRBV21-1 and TRBJ1-2; the D call in the table, TRBD1, was not verified against the DNA. TRBV21-1 counts as a pseudogene. The CDR3 sequence is 13 residues long. The CDR3 here is CASSKGQNYGYTF. Here the CDR3 DNA reads TGTGCCAGCAGCAAAGGACAGAACTATGGCTACACCTTC.

The rearrangement joins TRBV30 to TRBJ2-1; 8 bases match TRBD1. Germline V gives CDR1 GTSNPN, CDR2 SVGIG (reference sequence). The CDR3 has 12 residues. V lost 5 bases and J lost 7; bases outside the gene matches: 4. In DNA, the CDR3 is TGTGCCTGGGCAGGGGGCTGGAATGAGCAGTTCTTC. It yields the protein CAWAGGWNEQFF.

CDR3 sequence reads: CASSEAWGAWETQYF. The CDR3 DNA is TGTGCCAGCAGTGAAGCCTGGGGAGCATGGGAGACCCAGTACTTC. The chain joins TRBV2 to TRBJ2-5; D perhaps matches TRBD2 (5 bases). The CDR3 extends over 15 amino acids. CDR1 and CDR2 from the germline V gene are SNHLY and FYNNEI. Trimming removed 0 bases at V and 5 bases at J, with 13 bases between. Combining the CDR3 with reference TRBV2 and TRBJ2-5 gives the whole variable domain EPEVTQTPSHQVTQMGQEVILRCVPISNHLYFYWYRQILGQKVEFLVSFYNNEISEKSEIFDDQFSVERPDGSNFTLKIRSTKLEDSAMYFCASSEAWGAWETQYFGPGTRLLVL.

This sequence joins TRBV18 and TRBJ2-7, with 9 bases fitting TRBD1. The CDR3 runs 18 residues. The germline V gene encodes CDR1 KGHSH and CDR2 LQKENI. Trimming took 3 bases from V and 1 from J; bases not matched to a gene: 13. The CDR3 DNA is TGTGCCAGCTCACCCGTCCCGGGACGGGACAGGGAATCCTACGAGCAGTACTTC. Encoded protein: CASSPVPGRDRESYEQYF.

This clone occurred a few times. The rearrangement joins TRBV6-6 to TRBJ1-2; 8 bases match TRBD1. CDR1 is MNHNY and CDR2 is SVGAGI in the germline V gene (reference sequence). V was clipped by 4 bases and J by 8 bases; unmatched bases: 12. This CDR3 comprises 15 residues. The CDR3 here is CASSLGGQAEGGYTF. The CDR3 nucleotides are TGTGCCAGCAGTTTAGGGGGACAGGCTGAGGGGGGCTACACCTTC.

This clone is labeled medium-sized. The V and J genes are TRBV7-9 and TRBJ1-2; D is possibly TRBD1 (5 bases). Germline loops: CDR1 SEHNR, CDR2 FQNEAQ (reference sequence). The V and J ends lost 4 bases and 2 bases respectively, with 14 bases between them. The CDR3 contains 15 residues. The CDR3 is CASSSLARENYGYTF. Written as DNA, the CDR3 is TGTGCCAGCAGCTCCTTGGCCAGGGAAAACTATGGCTACACCTTC.

This clone rates as medium-sized (0.01 to 0.1%). This chain connects TRBV6-5 to TRBJ2-7, with D perhaps matching TRBD2 (5 bases). Trimming took off 0 bases at V and 1 base at J, with 13 bases between the two ends. Germline V lookup: CDR1 MNHEY, CDR2 SVGAGI. This CDR3 has 16 residues. This CDR3 reads CASSYSTPSQSYEQYF. DNA of the CDR3: TGTGCCAGCAGTTACTCGACGCCTAGCCAATCCTACGAGCAGTACTTC.

This sequence joins TRBV9 and TRBJ2-7; a weak D match, TRBD1 (5 bases). The V and J ends lost 1 base and 5 bases respectively, with 16 bases between them. The V gene's germline CDR1 is SGDLS and CDR2 YYNGEE. The CDR3 has 15 amino acids. DNA for the CDR3: TGTGCCAGCAGCGTATCAGGGATGGGTTCGGACGAGCAGTACTTC. Residues: CASSVSGMGSDEQYF.

This CDR3 is CASSSGYEQYF. In DNA, the CDR3 is TGTGCCAGCAGCTCCGGTTACGAGCAGTACTTC. The chain carries TRBV5-6 and TRBJ2-7; D gene unclear. V was trimmed by 3 bases and J by 4 bases, leaving 5 bases between them. This CDR3 contains 11 residues. The V gene's germline CDR1 is SGHDT and CDR2 YYEEEE.

This clone has a single count. The sample has other DNA sequences that encode this CDR3 too. CDR3 in DNA: TGCGCCAGCAGCCAAGCTTCAGGGGTCTCCTACGAGCAGTACTTC. Its protein is CASSQASGVSYEQYF. The rearrangement uses TRBV4-1 and TRBJ2-7, with D possibly matching TRBD1 (6 bases). The CDR3 sequence is 15 residues long. Per germline, CDR1 MGHRA and CDR2 YSYEKL. The V gene lost 1 base and the J gene lost 0 bases, with 10 bases spanning the gap.